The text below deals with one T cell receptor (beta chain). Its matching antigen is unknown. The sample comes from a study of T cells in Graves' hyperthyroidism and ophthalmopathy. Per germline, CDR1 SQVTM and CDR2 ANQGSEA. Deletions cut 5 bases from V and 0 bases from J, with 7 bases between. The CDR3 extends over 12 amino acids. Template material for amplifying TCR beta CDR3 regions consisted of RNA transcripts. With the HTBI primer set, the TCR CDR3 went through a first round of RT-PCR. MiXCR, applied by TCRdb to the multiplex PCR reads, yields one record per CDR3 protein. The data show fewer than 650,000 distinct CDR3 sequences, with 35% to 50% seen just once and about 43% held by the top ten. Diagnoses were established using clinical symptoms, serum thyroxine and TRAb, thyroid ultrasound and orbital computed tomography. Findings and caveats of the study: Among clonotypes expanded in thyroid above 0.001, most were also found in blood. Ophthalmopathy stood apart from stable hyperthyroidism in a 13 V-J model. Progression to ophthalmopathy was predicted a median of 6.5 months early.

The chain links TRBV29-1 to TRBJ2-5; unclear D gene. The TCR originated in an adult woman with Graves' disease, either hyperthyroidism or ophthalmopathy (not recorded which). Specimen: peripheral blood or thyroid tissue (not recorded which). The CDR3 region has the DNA TGCAGCGTTAGGCAGTACCAAGAGACCCAGTACTTC. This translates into CSVRQYQETQYF.